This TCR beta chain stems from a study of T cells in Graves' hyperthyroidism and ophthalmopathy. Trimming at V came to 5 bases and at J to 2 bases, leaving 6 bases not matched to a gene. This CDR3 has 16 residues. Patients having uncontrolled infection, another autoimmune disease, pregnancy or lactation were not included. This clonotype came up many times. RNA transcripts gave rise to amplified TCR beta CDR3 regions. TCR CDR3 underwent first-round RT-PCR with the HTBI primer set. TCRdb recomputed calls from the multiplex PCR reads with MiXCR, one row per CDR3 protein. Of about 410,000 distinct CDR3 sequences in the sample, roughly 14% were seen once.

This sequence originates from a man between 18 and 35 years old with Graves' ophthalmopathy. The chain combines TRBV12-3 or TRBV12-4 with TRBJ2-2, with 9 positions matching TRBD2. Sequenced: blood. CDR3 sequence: CASSPRTSVNTGELFF. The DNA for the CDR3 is TGTGCCAGCAGTCCCCGGACTAGCGTAAACACCGGGGAGCTGTTTTTT.